What follows is one TCR beta chain and its context. The antigen is unknown. The data are from a study of radiation and T cells in renal cell carcinoma. The time point was: blood 4 weeks post-SBRT, at nephrectomy. Treatment given: 15 Gy SBRT to primary tumor, nephrectomy 4 weeks later. Blood was sampled at baseline, 2 weeks and 4 weeks after SBRT. The repertoire was sequenced with immunoSEQ multiplex PCR; TCRdb's copy has only in-frame clones and lacks some. The sample shows 65,000 or so clones, roughly 80% of them seen only once. Study-level findings and limits: Pretreatment tumor biopsies were lacking, so baseline clonotypes are unknown. Top tumor clonotypes rose in blood 2 weeks post-radiation, then contracted.

Trimming cost V 2 bases and J 4 bases; bases outside gene matches: 5. Per the germline V gene, CDR1 is GTSNPN and CDR2 is SVGIG (reference sequence). The CDR3 runs to 15 residues. V is TRBV30 and J is TRBJ2-6, with TRBD1 matching 7 bases. This material consisted of blood, taken from a patient whose treatment included radiotherapy and nephrectomy. This clonotype was obtained from a man aged 55-75 years with renal cell carcinoma. This CDR3 is CAWSSGQAGANVLTF. The CDR3 region has the DNA TGTGCCTGGAGTAGCGGACAGGCAGGGGCCAACGTCCTGACTTTC.